This T cell receptor beta chain emerged from a study of OX40 agonist ivuxolimab in advanced cancers. Whole-study results and caveats: Nonresponders included some who also had low normalized T-cell clonal expansion.

Data came from immunoSEQ multiplex PCR; TCRdb stores just in-frame clones and leaves some out. The table shows about 35,000 clones, with approximately 76% occurring only once. The CDR3 runs 13 residues. The trim removed 4 bases at V and 4 bases at J, leaving 4 bases unmatched. Germline values: CDR1 GTSNPN, CDR2 SVGIG (reference sequence). As to this clone: Its specificity is unknown.

The source of this sequence is an adult with an advanced solid tumor such as melanoma, head and neck, liver or kidney cancer. The V and J genes are TRBV30 and TRBJ2-3, with 8 bases identical to TRBD2. This specimen was CD4+ or CD8+ T cells sorted from blood, taken in a trial of the OX40 agonist ivuxolimab. This CDR3 reads CAWTGGGPDTQYF. The CDR3 DNA is TGTGCCTGGACGGGAGGGGGTCCAGATACGCAGTATTTT. The full variable domain, completed using reference TRBV30 and TRBJ2-3, is SQTIHQWPATLVQPVGSPLSLECTVEGTSNPNLYWYRQAAGRGLQLLFYSVGIGQISSEVPQNLSASRPQDRQFILSSKKLLLSDSGFYLCAWTGGGPDTQYFGPGTRLTVL.